This entry describes one TCR beta chain. The antigen is unknown. This CDR3 has 10 residues. Germline CDR1 reads MNHNY; CDR2 reads SVGAGI (reference sequence). Trimming took 5 bases from V and 8 from J, leaving 6 bases between them. These data belong to a study of siplizumab effects on memory and regulatory T cells. Study outcomes and limitations: The naive T cell population seemed more diverse than memory cells and seemed a major contributor to the alloresponse. No naive or memory phenotype could be assigned to roughly 75-97% of proliferating clones.

Across a few donor pairs, the naive, memory, effector memory and TEMRA subsets were sequenced without stimulation. Roughly 100,000 TCR templates underwent assay in every sample. Sequencing was performed with immunoSEQ multiplex PCR; in TCRdb, only in-frame clones are kept and a portion is missing. The sample lists about 40,000 clones, roughly 90% seen once, with around 0.25% in the top ten. V usage is TRBV6-6 and J usage is TRBJ1-2; D is unresolved. The source is a human donor in good health. Sequenced input: naive CD4+ T cells sorted from blood. CDR3 DNA sequence: TGTGCCAGCAGTCGAGGCGGCTACACCTTC. Translated, it gives CASSRGGYTF.